Shown below are 5 T cell receptor beta chains from a single sample sequenced in a study of T cell repertoires in cytomegalovirus infection. TCRdb re-analysed the reads in MiXCR, keeping a single row per CDR3 protein. Among about a million distinct CDR3 sequences listed, more than 25% were seen once. These receptors have no identified antigens. The sequencing here drew on cultured CD8+ T cells from PBMCs, taken from culture after CMV antigen stimulation. Receptors originate from a human donor in good health (CMV status not recorded). Some clones in this sample may be carry-over from other donors' samples.

This rearrangement joins TRBV5-3 to TRBJ1-2; 8 bases align to TRBD1. TRBV5-3 is labeled an ORF, and its function is uncertain. Trimming at V came to 8 bases and at J to 5 bases, leaving 32 bases not matched to a gene. The CDR3 covers 21 residues. The CDR3 nucleotides are TGTGCCAGCAGATACCGGGACAGGCCTGCATCCCATCTATTCTCAGGATATGGCTACACCTTC. Translation: CASRYRDRPASHLFSGYGYTF.

The sample holds a few counts of this clonotype. The chain is built from TRBV4-1 and TRBJ1-2; D remains unclear. Germline CDR1 and CDR2: MGHRA and YSYEKL. The CDR3 runs to 13 residues. Trimming removed 2 bases at V and 8 bases at J, with 12 bases between. CDR3 in DNA: TGCGCCAGCAGCCAAAGTACACCGTTGGGCTACACCTTC. Its translation: CASSQSTPLGYTF.

This clonotype was found a few times. This chain connects TRBV12-3 or TRBV12-4 to TRBJ2-3, with D maybe TRBD2 (5 bases). This CDR3 comprises 17 residues. The germline V and J ends were trimmed by 1 base and 8 bases, with 22 bases remaining between them. The CDR3 DNA is TGTGCCAGCAGTTTAGAAGTCCCCCGTACGGAGGCAGGTACGCAGTATTTT. The encoded protein is CASSLEVPRTEAGTQYF.

The chain uses TRBV7-8 and TRBJ1-1; TRBD1 might be the D (5 bases). Germline CDR1 reads SGHVS; CDR2 reads FQNEAQ. The germline V and J ends were trimmed by 1 base and 0 bases, with 21 bases remaining between them. CDR3 length: 19 residues. The CDR3 here is CASSLGWGIGGGLNTEAFF. For the CDR3, the DNA is TGTGCCAGCAGCTTAGGATGGGGGATCGGGGGTGGGTTGAACACTGAAGCTTTCTTT.

The CDR3: CASGFKAFQSEAFF. The DNA of the CDR3 is TGTGCTAGTGGTTTTAAGGCGTTCCAGTCTGAAGCTTTCTTT. The V gene is TRBV12-5, the J gene TRBJ1-1, with D hard to call. Trimming took off 3 bases at V and 6 bases at J, with 14 bases between the two ends. This CDR3 is 14 amino acids long. Germline loops: CDR1 LGHNT, CDR2 FRNRAP. Filled out from reference TRBV12-5 and TRBJ1-1, the complete variable domain reads DARVTQTPRHKVTEMGQEVTMRCQPILGHNTVFWYRQTMMQGLELLAYFRNRAPLDDSGMPKDRFSAEMPDATLATLKIQPSEPRDSAVYFCASGFKAFQSEAFFGQGTRLTVV.